These 8 T cell receptor beta chains originate from one sample sequenced in a study of cytomegalovirus exposure and HLA in healthy donors. Assay: immunoSEQ multiplex PCR; the TCRdb copy retains only in-frame clones and omits some. Of 80,000 to 95,000 clones listed, about 96% are singletons. The specimen sequenced was PBMCs. All receptors come from a woman in her late teens or twenties in good health and CMV-seronegative.

The chain carries TRBV29-1 and TRBJ1-1; 9 nucleotides agree with TRBD1. Trimming at V came to 4 bases and at J to 7 bases, leaving 13 bases not matched to a gene. The CDR3 runs to 15 residues. Germline V gene lookup returns CDR1 SQVTM and CDR2 ANQGSEA. The CDR3 region is CSVAGTGWAMIEAFF. The DNA of the CDR3 is TGCAGCGTTGCGGGGACAGGGTGGGCGATGATTGAAGCTTTCTTT.

This clone has only one observation. The CDR3 region is CALRGIGGEQFF. CDR3 DNA: TGTGCCCTGAGGGGGATAGGTGGTGAGCAGTTCTTC. The gene calls are TRBV6-5 and TRBJ2-1; possible D gene TRBD1, 6 bases. The CDR3 has 12 amino acids. Per germline, CDR1 MNHEY and CDR2 SVGAGI. V was pared by 11 bases and J by 9 bases, with 17 bases between.

The chain is built from TRBV6-5 and TRBJ1-1, with TRBD1 matching 7 bases. CDR1 is MNHEY, CDR2 SVGAGI, per germline. This CDR3 spans 14 amino acids. After removal of 6 bases from V and 6 bases from J, the junction contained 10 bases not matched to a gene. The CDR3 DNA reads as TGTGCCAGCAGGACCTCGACCAGGGGGGCTGAAGCTTTCTTT. It is translated as CASRTSTRGAEAFF.

The chain joins TRBV6-1 to TRBJ2-2; TRBD2 matches 14 bases. The CDR3 runs 18 residues. V shed 4 bases, J shed 4 bases, and the junction held 8 bases outside the gene matches. The germline V gene has CDR1 MNHNS and CDR2 SASEGT. CDR3 in amino acids: CASSGFAGTSGSTGELFF. In DNA, the CDR3 is TGTGCCAGCAGTGGGTTTGCCGGGACTAGCGGGAGCACCGGGGAGCTGTTTTTT.

The V gene is TRBV30, the J gene TRBJ2-7; 10 bases fit TRBD2. J gave up 6 bases and V 0 bases, and 14 bases lay outside the gene matches. Germline assignment: CDR1 GTSNPN and CDR2 SVGIG (reference sequence). This CDR3 region has 17 residues. DNA for the CDR3: TGTGCCTGGAGTGTAAACAGAACTAGCGGGACTTGGTGCGAGCAGTACTTC. Translation gives CAWSVNRTSGTWCEQYF.

As DNA, the CDR3 is TGTGCCAGCACGACGGGACTAGCGGGGCAAGAGACCCAGTACTTC. This gives the protein CASTTGLAGQETQYF. V gene TRBV2 combines with J gene TRBJ2-5, with TRBD2 matching over 13 bases. From germline, CDR1 is SNHLY and CDR2 FYNNEI. Losses at the gene ends were 7 bases for V and 2 bases for J; bases not matched to a gene: 4. The CDR3 consists of 15 residues.

This chain joins TRBV5-5 and TRBJ2-3; a weak D match, TRBD2 (6 bases). The length of the CDR3 is 16 residues. Germline lookup yields CDR1 SGHKS and CDR2 YYEKEE (reference sequence). V was cut by 4 bases and J by 0 bases, with 15 bases left in between. In nucleotides, the CDR3 is TGTGCCAGCAGCCGGCGGGGCTTCCCAAGCACAGATACGCAGTATTTT. It translates to CASSRRGFPSTDTQYF.

The rearrangement links TRBV2 to TRBJ1-4; 7 bases are shared with TRBD1. From germline, CDR1 is SNHLY and CDR2 FYNNEI. The V segment lost 7 bases and the J segment 0 bases; nucleotides outside the gene matches: 11. The CDR3 loop spans 17 amino acids. The CDR3 loop reads CASTEPTGLATNEKLFF. The CDR3 nucleotides are TGTGCCAGCACCGAGCCGACAGGGCTTGCAACTAATGAAAAACTGTTTTTT.